The rows below give T cell receptor beta chains drawn from one sample of a study of blood T cells in healthy people across ages. TCRdb re-derived calls from the 5' RACE reads in MiXCR, one entry per CDR3 protein. The sample lists about a million distinct CDR3 sequences, 40% to 60% occurring once. Sequenced sample: blood. All receptors come from a man aged 25 to 40 in good health. Both conserved end residues are part of each CDR3. Fields, in order: CDR3 DNA, CDR3 protein, J gene, V gene, clone size, D gene, CDR3 length. A D gene is named only where the DNA matches it firmly. Size tells how often a clone was seen (once, few, many) or the class of an expanded clone, and some rows leave it out.

CDR3 DNA: TGTGCCAGCAGTTCGGGGGATCAGGGAGATTATCAGCCCCAGCATTTT
CDR3 protein: CASSSGDQGDYQPQHF
J gene: TRBJ1-5
V gene: TRBV28
clone size: once
D gene: .
CDR3 length: 16

CDR3 DNA: TGCAGCGTCTCCAAGGACAGGAGCGAGCAGTACTTC
CDR3 protein: CSVSKDRSEQYF
J gene: TRBJ2-7
V gene: TRBV29-1
clone size: many
D gene: TRBD1
CDR3 length: 12

CDR3 DNA: TGTGCCGCTAGCTCTGATGCTACCAGCACCGGGGAGCTGTTTTTT
CDR3 protein: CAASSDATSTGELFF
J gene: TRBJ2-2
V gene: TRBV7-8
clone size: .
D gene: .
CDR3 length: 15

CDR3 DNA: TGTGCCATCAGTGAGTCGCTCGGAGAAAACATTCAGTACTTC
CDR3 protein: CAISESLGENIQYF
J gene: TRBJ2-4
V gene: TRBV10-3
clone size: few
D gene: .
CDR3 length: 14

CDR3 DNA: TGTGCCAGCAGCTTAAGTGGGGGACGTAGCAATCAGCCCCAGCATTTT
CDR3 protein: CASSLSGGRSNQPQHF
J gene: TRBJ1-5
V gene: TRBV5-8
clone size: .
D gene: .
CDR3 length: 16

CDR3 DNA: TGTGCTAGTGGTTTACTCCCGAACGGGGAGACCCAGTACTTC
CDR3 protein: CASGLLPNGETQYF
J gene: TRBJ2-5
V gene: TRBV12-5
clone size: .
D gene: .
CDR3 length: 14

CDR3 DNA: TGCGCCAGCAGCCCACTCAGGGTGAACACTGAAGCTTTCTTT
CDR3 protein: CASSPLRVNTEAFF
J gene: TRBJ1-1
V gene: TRBV4-1
clone size: .
D gene: .
CDR3 length: 14

CDR3 DNA: TGTGCCAGCAGCACGGGAGAAAACTATGGCTACACCTTC
CDR3 protein: CASSTGENYGYTF
J gene: TRBJ1-2
V gene: TRBV6-6
clone size: few
D gene: .
CDR3 length: 13

CDR3 DNA: TGCGCCAGCAGCTTGTCTCAAGAAGAGCAGTACTTC
CDR3 protein: CASSLSQEEQYF
J gene: TRBJ2-5
V gene: TRBV5-1
clone size: .
D gene: .
CDR3 length: 12

CDR3 DNA: TGTGCCACCACGGGCCCCAAGGGTGGCTACACCTTC
CDR3 protein: CATTGPKGGYTF
J gene: TRBJ1-2
V gene: TRBV27
clone size: .
D gene: .
CDR3 length: 12